Sequencing of this T cell receptor beta chain was carried out in a study of shared clonotypes between healthy human individuals. The study, taken as a whole, reports: Sampling covered blood only; tissue repertoires likely differ. An expected dependence of interdonor clonotype sharing on sequencing depth was noted.

The sample holds one count of this clone. Its antigen is unidentified. The CDR3 is made up of 13 amino acids. Trimming removed 7 bases from V and 0 bases from J, with 9 bases in between. Germline values: CDR1 LNHDA, CDR2 SQIVND (reference sequence). Once extracted for a subset, genomic DNA was divided evenly among several immunoSEQ plates. Assay used: immunoSEQ multiplex PCR; TCRdb lists only in-frame clones, some missing. The sample shows approximately 2,000,000 clones, just under 95% of them seen only once. Terminally differentiated effector memory CD45RA+ cells were excluded from the naive CD8 cells, which were CD45RO-negative and positively selected for CCR7. Donors comprised only Caucasian adults living in Nashville, Tennessee.

Material for sequencing was naive CD8+ T cells from PBMCs. The chain has TRBV19 and TRBJ1-1, with unresolved D. The TCR was taken from a young man in good health. Some clones in this sample may be carry-over from other donors' samples. The chain's CDR3 is CASIGRMNTEAFF. The CDR3 coding sequence is TGTGCCAGTATAGGCAGGATGAACACTGAAGCTTTCTTT.